This entry lists 19 T cell receptor beta chains sequenced from one sample in a study of shared clonotypes between healthy human individuals. The table came from immunoSEQ multiplex PCR; TCRdb's copy has only in-frame clones and leaves some out. This sample yields a few million clones, of which approximately 90% are seen a single time; over 0.12% belongs to the top ten. The sequencing sample was made of naive CD4+ T cells sorted from blood. Specified subset: CD45RA+ positively selected. The source is a man younger than 35 in good health.

The chain carries TRBV7-9 and TRBJ2-5, with 13 bases lining up with TRBD2. CDR1 and CDR2 from the germline V gene are SEHNR and FQNEAQ (reference sequence). The junction had 3 bases not matched to a gene; V was cut back by 5 bases and J by 3 bases. The CDR3 has 15 amino acids. The CDR3 DNA sequence: TGTGCCAGCAGCCGCGGGACTAGCGGGGAAGAGACCCAGTACTTC. Amino acid sequence: CASSRGTSGEETQYF. Full variable domain (missing parts from reference TRBV7-9 and TRBJ2-5): DTGVSQNPRHKITKRGQNVTFRCDPISEHNRLYWYRQTLGQGPEFLTYFQNEAQLEKSRLLSDRFSAERPKGSFSTLEIQRTEQGDSAMYLCASSRGTSGEETQYFGPGTRLLVL.

The chain combines TRBV15 with TRBJ1-5, with D possibly TRBD1 on 5 matching bases. The germline V gene encodes CDR1 LNHNV and CDR2 YYDKDF (reference sequence). Deletions cut 4 bases from V and 3 bases from J, with 13 bases between. This CDR3 has 15 amino acids. CDR3 protein: CATSKQLGDNQPQHF. The CDR3 coding sequence is TGTGCCACCAGCAAACAACTAGGGGACAATCAGCCCCAGCATTTT.

Only one count was recorded for this clone. This rearrangement joins TRBV28 to TRBJ1-4, with TRBD1 as a possible D gene (5 bases). Between the trimmed V and J ends, which lost 2 bases and 3 bases, there was a span of 10 bases. This CDR3 is built from 15 residues. CDR1 is MDHEN, CDR2 SYDVKM, per germline. The CDR3 nucleotides are TGTGCCAGCAGTTTAGGAGGGGCAGCTAATGAAAAACTGTTTTTT. Encoded protein: CASSLGGAANEKLFF.

The rearrangement joins TRBV6-5 to TRBJ2-7, with TRBD1 identical over 10 bases. Germline V gene lookup returns CDR1 MNHEY and CDR2 SVGAGI. J was trimmed by 4 bases and V by 6 bases; bases with no gene match: 9. This CDR3 contains 15 residues. CDR3 loop: CASSLARTGGYEQYF. CDR3 bases: TGTGCCAGCAGCCTCGCGAGGACAGGGGGTTACGAGCAGTACTTC.

Of note for this clone: Other DNA sequences in the sample encode the same CDR3. The chain combines TRBV6-4 with TRBJ2-6, with D hard to call. This CDR3 has 14 amino acids. Germline loops: CDR1 MRHNA, CDR2 SNTAGT. Trimming pared 6 bases from V and 0 bases from J, leaving 6 bases between. CDR3 sequence reads: CASSAISGANVLTF. The DNA of the CDR3 is TGTGCCAGCAGCGCTATCTCTGGGGCCAACGTCCTGACTTTC.

Concerning this clone: The same CDR3 can be traced to other DNA sequences in this sample. The V gene is TRBV7-3, the J gene TRBJ2-3; D possibly corresponds to TRBD1 (6 bases). CDR3 length: 15 residues. The germline gives CDR1 SGHTA, CDR2 FQGTGA. V was pared by 1 base and J by 1 base, with 9 bases between. CDR3 DNA sequence: TGTGCCAGCAGCTTAAGAGGGGGTGGCACAGATACGCAGTATTTT. Translated: CASSLRGGGTDTQYF.

The chain employs TRBV6-1 and TRBJ2-7; 9 nucleotides match TRBD2. After removal of 6 bases from V and 2 bases from J, the junction contained 8 bases not matched to a gene. The V gene's germline CDR1 is MNHNS and CDR2 SASEGT. This CDR3 contains 15 residues. This CDR3 reads CASRGGSGGTYEQYF. CDR3 bases: TGTGCCAGCAGGGGGGGTAGCGGGGGAACCTACGAGCAGTACTTC.

The V and J genes are TRBV7-9 and TRBJ1-2; TRBD1 agrees at 8 bases. The V gene's germline CDR1 is SEHNR and CDR2 FQNEAQ (reference sequence). This CDR3 contains 15 residues. V dropped 2 bases and J dropped 8; count of bases not matched to a gene: 10. The CDR3 here is CASSLLQGGTGGYTF. For the CDR3, the DNA is TGTGCCAGCAGCTTACTACAGGGGGGGACAGGAGGCTACACCTTC. The whole variable domain, filled in from reference TRBV7-9 and TRBJ1-2, reads DTGVSQNPRHKITKRGQNVTFRCDPISEHNRLYWYRQTLGQGPEFLTYFQNEAQLEKSRLLSDRFSAERPKGSFSTLEIQRTEQGDSAMYLCASSLLQGGTGGYTFGSGTRLTVV.

This clone was picked up one time. The chain has TRBV7-2 and TRBJ2-4, with 9 bases matching TRBD2. This CDR3 contains 15 residues. The trim removed 1 base at V and 3 bases at J, leaving 1 base unmatched. CDR1 and CDR2 (germline): SGHTA, FQGNSA. The CDR3 spells CASSLELAGKNIQYF. CDR3 DNA: TGTGCCAGCAGCTTAGAACTAGCGGGCAAAAACATTCAGTACTTC.

The chain recombines TRBV5-1 with TRBJ2-1, with 7 bases identical to TRBD2. The germline gives CDR1 SGHRS, CDR2 YFSETQ. Trimming at V came to 2 bases and at J to 10 bases, leaving 6 bases not matched to a gene. There are 13 residues in the CDR3. The DNA of the CDR3 is TGCGCCAGCAGCTTCGGCGGGAGTAGCGAGCAGTTCTTC. This codes for CASSFGGSSEQFF.

The CDR3 loop is CASSLRGDAYEQYF. In nucleotides, the CDR3 is TGCGCCAGCAGCTTACGCGGGGACGCCTACGAGCAGTACTTC. The chain carries TRBV5-1 and TRBJ2-7; D may be TRBD2 (6 bases). Germline-derived CDR1 and CDR2 are SGHRS and YFSETQ. V was trimmed by 2 bases and J by 2 bases, leaving 11 bases between them. The CDR3 is 14 amino acids.

The chain links TRBV2 to TRBJ2-2; TRBD1 is a possible D gene (5 bases). The CDR3 covers 16 residues. Between the trimmed V and J ends, which lost 5 bases and 0 bases, there was a span of 13 bases. The germline gives CDR1 SNHLY, CDR2 FYNNEI. The CDR3 spells CASSFRQPSNTGELFF. CDR3 bases: TGTGCCAGCAGTTTTCGACAGCCCTCGAACACCGGGGAGCTGTTTTTT.

V gene TRBV10-3 combines with J gene TRBJ1-6, with TRBD1 matching over 9 bases. Germline trimming cut 0 bases from V and 6 bases from J; bases unmatched to any gene: 6. Germline CDR1 is ENHRY and CDR2 is SYGVKD. This CDR3 comprises 17 residues. The CDR3 nucleotides read TGTGCCATCAGTGAGTCAACAGGGGGCGCGGGTAATTCACCCCTCCACTTT. It yields the protein CAISESTGGAGNSPLHF.

The chain recombines TRBV5-1 with TRBJ2-1, with D tentatively TRBD2 (6 bases). The CDR3 spans 16 residues. The germline V and J ends were trimmed by 0 bases and 0 bases, with 10 bases remaining between them. Looked up from germline, CDR1 is SGHRS and CDR2 is YFSETQ. The CDR3 sequence: CASSLVVAVSYNEQFF. In DNA form, the CDR3 reads TGCGCCAGCAGCTTGGTGGTAGCGGTCTCCTACAATGAGCAGTTCTTC.

The chain couples TRBV6-5 to TRBJ2-5; no clear D gene. Germline lookup yields CDR1 MNHEY and CDR2 SVGAGI. Trimming pared 6 bases from V and 2 bases from J, leaving 10 bases between. The CDR3 sequence is 13 residues long. CDR3 sequence reads: CASSASSQETQYF. The DNA for the CDR3 is TGTGCCAGCAGCGCATCTTCACAAGAGACCCAGTACTTC.

This chain connects TRBV6-1 to TRBJ2-7, with D hard to call. The CDR3 contains 10 residues. V lost 6 bases to trimming and J lost 5 bases, with 5 bases between them. Germline CDR1 reads MNHNS; CDR2 reads SASEGT. The CDR3 reads CASRTHEQYF. The DNA for the CDR3 is TGTGCCAGCAGGACCCACGAGCAGTACTTC.

The chain uses TRBV19 and TRBJ2-6; D call uncertain. This CDR3 spans 11 amino acids. Germline loops: CDR1 LNHDA, CDR2 SQIVND (reference sequence). V lost 7 bases and J 2 bases, leaving 0 bases between the germline ends. CDR3 loop: CASTGANVLTF. The CDR3 DNA sequence: TGTGCCAGTACTGGGGCCAACGTCCTGACTTTC.

This clone has only one observation. This chain links TRBV19 with TRBJ1-1; D is undetermined. Trimming left V 0 bases short and J 3 bases short, with 11 bases between. CDR3 size: 15 residues. Germline CDR1 reads LNHDA; CDR2 reads SQIVND (reference sequence). The CDR3: CASSIDATVDTEAFF. The CDR3 DNA sequence: TGTGCCAGTAGTATAGACGCCACGGTGGACACTGAAGCTTTCTTT.

The genes are TRBV5-6 and TRBJ1-4; no clear D gene. V was cut by 5 bases and J by 0 bases, with 8 bases left in between. CDR3 length: 14 amino acids. In germline, CDR1 is SGHDT, CDR2 YYEEEE. This CDR3 is CASSTGTTNEKLFF. The CDR3 DNA is TGTGCCAGCAGTACCGGGACAACTAATGAAAAACTGTTTTTT.